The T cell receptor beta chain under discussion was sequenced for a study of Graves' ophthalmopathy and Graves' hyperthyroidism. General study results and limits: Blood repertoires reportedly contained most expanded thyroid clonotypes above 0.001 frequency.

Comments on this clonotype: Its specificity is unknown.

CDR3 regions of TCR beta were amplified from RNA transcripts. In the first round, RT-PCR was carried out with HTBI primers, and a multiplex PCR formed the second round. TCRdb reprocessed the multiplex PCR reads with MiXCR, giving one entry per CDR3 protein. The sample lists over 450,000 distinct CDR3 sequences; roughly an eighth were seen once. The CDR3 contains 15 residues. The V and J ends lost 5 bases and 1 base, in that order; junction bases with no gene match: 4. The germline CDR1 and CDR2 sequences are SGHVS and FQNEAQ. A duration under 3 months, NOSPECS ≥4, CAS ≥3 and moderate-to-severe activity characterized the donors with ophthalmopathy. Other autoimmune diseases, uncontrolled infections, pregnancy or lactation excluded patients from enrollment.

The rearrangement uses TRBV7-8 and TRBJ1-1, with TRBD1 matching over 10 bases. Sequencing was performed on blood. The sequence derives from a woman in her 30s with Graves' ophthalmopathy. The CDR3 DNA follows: TGTGCCAGCAGCAGCGGACAGGGGGAGAACACTGAAGCTTTCTTT. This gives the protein CASSSGQGENTEAFF.